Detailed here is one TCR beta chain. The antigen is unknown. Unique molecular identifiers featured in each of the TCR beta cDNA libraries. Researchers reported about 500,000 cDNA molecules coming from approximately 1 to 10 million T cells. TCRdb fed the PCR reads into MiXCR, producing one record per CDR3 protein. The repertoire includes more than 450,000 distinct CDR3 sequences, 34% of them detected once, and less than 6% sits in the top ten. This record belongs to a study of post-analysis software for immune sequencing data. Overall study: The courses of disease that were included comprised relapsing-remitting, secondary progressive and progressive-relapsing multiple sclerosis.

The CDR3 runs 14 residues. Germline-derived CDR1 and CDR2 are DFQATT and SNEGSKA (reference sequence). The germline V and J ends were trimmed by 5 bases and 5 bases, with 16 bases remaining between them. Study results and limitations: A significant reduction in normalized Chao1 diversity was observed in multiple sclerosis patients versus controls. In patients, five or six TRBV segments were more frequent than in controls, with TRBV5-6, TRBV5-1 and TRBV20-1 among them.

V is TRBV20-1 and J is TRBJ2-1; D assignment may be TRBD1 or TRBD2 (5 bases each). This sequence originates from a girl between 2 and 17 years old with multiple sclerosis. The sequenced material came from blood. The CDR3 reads CSAGGRPIHNEQFF. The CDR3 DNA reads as TGCAGTGCTGGGGGACGTCCCATACACAATGAGCAGTTCTTC.